This T cell receptor beta chain was documented in a study of cytomegalovirus exposure and HLA in healthy donors (dated by TCRdb to 2015 to 2018). About the investigation overall: In an earlier analysis of under 750 of the donors, about 260 Gb of sequence data and 90 million to 120 million unique TCR beta sequences from 180 million or so T cells were reported. About 280 gigabases of sequencing data and 70 million to 100 million unique TCR sequences made up an early release that covered approximately 650 HLA-typed donors. Of the roughly 400 genotyped donors, 75% to 85% were placed in the genetic ancestry cluster associated with self-reported Caucasian donors. The aim of the study was to test whether cataloging public T cell receptors could identify signatures of past pathogen exposure. The study used immunosequencing to profile the T cell repertoires of 666 subjects and linked those repertoires to cytomegalovirus serostatus. In addition to the first cohort of around 670 subjects, a separate validation cohort of approximately 130 different subjects was used. The study combined high-throughput TCR immunosequencing, statistical association of individual TCRs with disease status, and machine learning to predict cytomegalovirus infection status. To study patterns of TCR occurrence, a later analysis re-analyzed previously published TCR beta repertoires from more than 550 donors and added high-resolution HLA genotyping. In the later analysis, no new phenotypic data were used to find candidate immune exposures; instead, reliance was placed on TCR beta sequences and their occurrence across donors. In an earlier analysis of more than 550 of the donors, high-throughput TCR beta sequencing was used to judge whether each TCR beta V gene segment behaved as functional or pseudogenic. Donor age, sex, ethnicity and CMV serostatus were collected together with the repertoire data. A later genetic analysis used genome-wide SNP genotypes for about 65% of the 666 donors, treating that subset as a discovery cohort. All discovery cohort repertoires had been generated on a single sequencing platform. Class I and class II HLA loci were covered by the typing at four-digit resolution. Typing coverage varied by locus: roughly 629-630 donors for A, B, C, DRB1 and DQB1; about 520 for DQA1; about 600 for DPA1; roughly 450 for DPB1. Five DR-DQ haplotypes were treated as single units for association and clustering because of strong linkage in the cohort. On average, 235,054 unique TCR beta nucleotide sequences were sequenced per donor among 398 genotyped donors of the cohort, with around 19% of those sequences being non-productive.

Trimming leaves V shorter by 2 bases and J shorter by 3 bases, with the junction holding 3 bases beyond the gene matches. From its cysteine to its phenylalanine, the CDR3 spans 14 amino acids. The sequence is cut down to CDR3 DNA, 42 bases in frame from base 1. The germline V gene sets CDR1 to SGHVS and CDR2 to FQNEAQ. In total, roughly 670 healthy bone marrow donors made up the cohort. All cohort members were sampled while nominally healthy, although unrecorded immune exposures were likely present. The donor tested CMV seropositive, placing the donor among the approximately 290 seropositive members of the cohort. Every donor gave a peripheral blood sample, and the peripheral blood mononuclear cells from that sample were used for TCR beta sequencing. Genomic DNA extraction from the blood cell samples was performed with the Qiagen DNeasy Blood Extraction Kit. Note on this clone: Its binding antigen is unknown. Qualities for individual bases were not recorded, and no much larger clone is one base off.

To prepare the library, the immunoSEQ multiplex PCR assay was applied. A mixture of 60 forward primers for TCR Vbeta segments and 13 reverse primers for TCR Jbeta segments was used in the multiplex PCR. A multiplex PCR assay on genomic DNA amplified the CDR3 region of rearranged TCR beta genes. The amplified TCR beta libraries were sequenced on the Illumina HiSeq System as 87-base-pair reads. The study's own analysis went as follows. A later analysis tallied tens of millions of unique TCR beta chains across the 666 repertoires, and 10 million to 11 million of those chains were shared by two or more donors. To remove PCR and sequencing errors, raw reads were error-corrected and collapsed into unique sequences using a nearest-neighbor algorithm that merged closely related sequences. To assign V, D and J gene segments, CDR3 sequences were aligned to IMGT reference sequences. For a sequence to be retained, a match of at least six nucleotides was required to both a V gene segment and a J gene segment. Rearrangements were called productive when the CDR3 lacked stop codons and stayed in frame with V and J; all others were non-productive. Following IMGT convention, CDR3 was defined as the stretch from the second conserved V-encoded cysteine to the conserved J-encoded phenylalanine. Sequences without an unambiguous match to a single V gene segment were excluded from the earlier analysis of a few hundred of the donors. An earlier analysis of a few hundred of the donors called V segments functional above 56.7% productive rearrangements and segregating when the between-donor standard deviation exceeded 5%. A statistical classification framework was built to diagnose cytomegalovirus status from the catalog of TCR beta chain sequences. In a later analysis, V and J genes were assigned by comparing TCR nucleotide sequences against IMGT/GENE-DB human TR gene sequences. Using the TCRdist pipeline, a later analysis assigned CDR3 sequences along with most-parsimonious VDJ recombination scenarios. In a later analysis, every TCR beta chain was defined by the combination of its CDR3 amino acid sequence and its V-gene family, and reads without a unique V-gene family were dropped. As a way to deal with suspected cross-contamination and a sequencing artifact, a later analysis dropped 500 to 700 nucleotide sequences that were highly shared and had low generation probability. In a later analysis, a clonal expansion index for each public chain was calculated from normalized within-repertoire ranks of inferred template counts. A later analysis computed generation probabilities with a VDJ recombination model fitted to out-of-frame rearrangements, and checked the results against IGoR. A later analysis scored TCR-TCR, TCR-HLA and TCR-CMV co-occurrence with hypergeometric tests, applying a repertoire-size bias correction to TCR pairs. To estimate false discovery rates, a later analysis permuted the HLA or CMV assignments 20 times. In a later analysis, co-occurring TCRs were grouped using DBSCAN, with TCRdist sequence similarity added in when clustering inside HLA-allele-positive subsets. Repertoires with fewer than 30,000 or more than 120,000 public chains, plus five repertoires with anomalous nucleotide sharing, were excluded from co-occurrence clustering. Sourced from immuneACCESS, this table was stored by TCRdb with only in-frame sequences that have V and J called. A share of the clones is absent; for the studies checked, an unresolved V gene accounts for under half, and the remainder has no known explanation. V, J and clone size were drawn from that table, and D and trimming were deduced from the DNA. In all, the sample holds about 89,000 clones, and less than 10% of those were seen once. The ten biggest clones cover 4.5% to 6% of the sample.

Here is what the overall study found, with its caveats: The classifier was reported to diagnose cytomegalovirus status with high specificity and sensitivity in both the original and validation cohorts. The authors suggested that the approach could potentially be extended to other disease states and immunological phenotypes. Sequencing depth was assumed to be roughly uniform across donors in the presence/absence analyses, though that assumption may not hold. In the study, around 150 TCR beta chains were listed as associated with cytomegalovirus. In a later genetic analysis, a missense DCLRE1C variant was associated with V-gene and J-gene trimming of TCR beta chains, and the association was replicated in an independent cohort. Linkage disequilibrium might explain the correlated functional status among segregating V segments, but an unknown experimental factor could not be ruled out. Because some donors lacked HLA typing at each locus, the association tests relied only on the typed subset. Most CMV-associated TCR beta chains appeared to be HLA-restricted in a later analysis, and the HLA associations seemed to be driven largely by CMV exposure. In a later analysis, several top co-occurrence clusters were reported to appear linked to parvovirus B19, influenza, CMV and Epstein-Barr virus. The only immune exposure information available for the cohort was CMV serostatus. Across donors, most TCR sequences were observed very rarely, whereas some public TCRs were present in many individuals. A cluster of highly shared sequence variants was judged likely to be a technical artifact of the sequencing pipeline. In vitro tests confirmed that three of the cytomegalovirus-associated TCR beta chains recognize cytomegalovirus antigens. In a later analysis, the rate of TCR association differed among HLA loci, with DRB1 alleles having the most associated TCRs and HLA-C alleles having the fewest. In a later analysis, HLA-associated TCR beta chains showed more clonal expansion and lower generation probabilities than non-associated chains that were equally common. Fewer than 20 rarely observed V segments, including chromosome 9 orphons, were excluded from the earlier analysis of just under 600 of the donors because counts were too low. In this cohort, only TCR beta chains were sequenced, and detectable features were limited by the absence of alpha or paired-chain data. A later analysis associated roughly 17,000 TCR beta sequences with specific HLA alleles at a false discovery rate of 0.05. When HLA alleles, especially DR and DQ, strongly co-occurred, TCR associations were difficult to assign to individual alleles. Some IMGT-functional V segments, including TRBV6-2 and TRBV6-3, could not be distinguished by the 87-base-pair reads and were therefore excluded. Broadly in line with IMGT annotations, most TCR beta V segments showed up in productive rearrangements about 90% or about 30% of the time in an earlier analysis of several hundred of the donors. A further reported finding was that TCR beta sequences accurately predicted the HLA-A and HLA-B alleles for most subjects in the first cohort. A later genetic analysis reported fewer N-insertions in productive TCRs among donors in an Asian-associated ancestry cluster than the approximately 700-donor mean.

The sample comprised PBMCs. The chain links TRBV7-8 with TRBJ1-1; TRBD1 aligns with 7 central bases. This TCR was sampled from a man over 45 in good health and CMV-seropositive. The DNA reads as follows: TGTGCCAGCAGCTTACAGGGGGGTGACACTGAAGCTTTCTTT. Its translation is CASSLQGGDTEAFF.